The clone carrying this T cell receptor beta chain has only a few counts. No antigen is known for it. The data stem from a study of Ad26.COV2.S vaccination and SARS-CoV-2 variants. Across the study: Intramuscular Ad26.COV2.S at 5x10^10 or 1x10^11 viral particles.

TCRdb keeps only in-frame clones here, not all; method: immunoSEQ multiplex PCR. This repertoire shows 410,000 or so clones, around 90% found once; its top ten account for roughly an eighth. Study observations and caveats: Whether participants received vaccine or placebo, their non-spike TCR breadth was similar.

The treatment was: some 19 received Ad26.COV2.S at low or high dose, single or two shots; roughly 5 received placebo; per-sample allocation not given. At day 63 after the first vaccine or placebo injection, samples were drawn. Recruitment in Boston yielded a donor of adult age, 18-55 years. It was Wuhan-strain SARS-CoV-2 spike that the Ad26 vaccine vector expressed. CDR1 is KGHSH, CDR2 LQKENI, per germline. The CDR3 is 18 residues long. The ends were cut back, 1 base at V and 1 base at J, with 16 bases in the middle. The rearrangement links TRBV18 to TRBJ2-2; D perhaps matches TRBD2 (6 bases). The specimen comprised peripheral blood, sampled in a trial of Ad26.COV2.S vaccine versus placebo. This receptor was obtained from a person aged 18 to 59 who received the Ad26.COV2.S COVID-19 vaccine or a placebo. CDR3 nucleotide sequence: TGTGCCAGCTCACCACTTTTTGGTCTAGCGAGGAACACCGGGGAGCTGTTTTTT. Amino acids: CASSPLFGLARNTGELFF.